These 16 T cell receptor beta chains came from one sample sequenced in a study of T cell changes during pregnancy in multiple sclerosis (dated by TCRdb to between 2018 and 2021). The library came from the immunoSEQ multiplex PCR assay. The source is immuneACCESS, and TCRdb retained only in-frame sequences with V and J called. Part of the clones is not carried over; for the studies checked, unresolved V genes explain less than half of this, and the remainder is unexplained. This sample holds about 38,000 clones; around 92% were observed only once. The ten largest clonotypes hold approximately 6.1% of the sample. Sequencing used CD8+ T cells from peripheral blood mononuclear cells, obtained in the second trimester of pregnancy. These receptors all come from a female donor with multiple sclerosis, enrolled in a pregnancy study.

The V gene is TRBV19, the J gene TRBJ1-4; possible D gene TRBD1, 5 bases. V was trimmed by 3 bases and J by 8 bases, leaving 13 bases between them. The CDR3 covers 14 residues. CDR1 LNHDA and CDR2 SQIVND come from the germline V gene (reference sequence). The CDR3: CASSMGQGGEKLFF. The CDR3 nucleotides read TGTGCCAGTAGTATGGGGCAGGGAGGAGAAAAACTGTTTTTT. The full variable domain, completed using reference TRBV19 and TRBJ1-4, is DGGITQSPKYLFRKEGQNVTLSCEQNLNHDAMYWYRQDPGQGLRLIYYSQIVNDFQKGDIAEGYSVSREKKESFPLTVTSAQKNPTAFYLCASSMGQGGEKLFFGSGTQLSVL.

This clone was observed once. The V call is TRBV29-1, the J call TRBJ2-1, with 9 bases aligning to TRBD2. The V gene end was trimmed by 3 bases and the J gene end by 4 bases; junction bases not matched to a gene: 1. Germline loops: CDR1 SQVTM, CDR2 ANQGSEA. CDR3 length: 13 residues. The CDR3: CSVEGLAYNEQFF. The CDR3 DNA sequence: TGCAGCGTTGAGGGACTAGCTTACAATGAGCAGTTCTTC.

This chain connects TRBV5-1 to TRBJ1-1; no clear D. Germline V lookup: CDR1 SGHRS, CDR2 YFSETQ. V shed 2 bases and J shed 0 bases, with 8 bases lying between them. The CDR3 is 14 residues long. The CDR3 DNA is TGCGCCAGCAGCTTAGATTACTTGAACACTGAAGCTTTCTTT. It yields the protein CASSLDYLNTEAFF.

The chain combines TRBV5-6 with TRBJ2-5, with D possibly matching TRBD2 (6 bases). This CDR3 is built from 16 residues. Trimming pared 0 bases from V and 1 base from J, leaving 13 bases between. The germline V gene has CDR1 SGHDT and CDR2 YYEEEE. The CDR3 sequence is CASSLATSSAQETQYF. As DNA, the CDR3 is TGTGCCAGCAGCTTGGCCACTAGCTCCGCCCAAGAGACCCAGTACTTC.

This chain links TRBV6-5 with TRBJ2-1, with TRBD2 matching 15 bases. V shed 6 bases and J 11 bases; nucleotides not matched to a gene: 5. This CDR3 comprises 14 residues. Germline assignment: CDR1 MNHEY and CDR2 SVGAGI. The CDR3 loop reads CASSRGTSGGKQFF. CDR3 bases: TGTGCCAGCAGCCGAGGGACTAGCGGGGGGAAGCAGTTCTTC.

This clone was seen just once. The chain uses TRBV4-1 and TRBJ2-3, with TRBD2 identical over 7 bases. J gave up 4 bases and V 1 base, and 8 bases lay outside the gene matches. CDR1 and CDR2 from the germline V gene are MGHRA and YSYEKL. CDR3 size: 16 residues. The CDR3, as DNA: TGCGCCAGCAGCCAAGCGATGCGGGAGTTCGCAGATACGCAGTATTTT. Translated, it gives CASSQAMREFADTQYF.

CDR3 protein: CASSEATWVNTEAFF. CDR3 nucleotide sequence: TGTGCCAGCAGTGAAGCGACATGGGTGAACACTGAAGCTTTCTTT. This chain joins TRBV2 and TRBJ1-1, with D unresolved. The V and J ends lost 0 bases and 0 bases respectively, with 8 bases between them. Per germline, CDR1 SNHLY and CDR2 FYNNEI. This CDR3 is 15 amino acids long.

The chain has TRBV30 and TRBJ2-2; TRBD1 is a possible D gene (5 bases). The CDR3 consists of 13 residues. V gave up 2 bases and J gave up 6 bases, with 10 bases separating them. Germline V CDR1 and CDR2: GTSNPN, SVGIG (reference sequence). The CDR3 sequence is CAWSFRASGELFF. The CDR3 DNA reads as TGTGCCTGGAGTTTCAGGGCTTCCGGGGAGCTGTTTTTT.

J is TRBJ1-4 and V is TRBV5-1; D perhaps matches TRBD1 (5 bases). This CDR3 region has 15 residues. V shed 4 bases and J shed 8 bases, with 18 bases lying between them. Germline V gene sequence: CDR1 SGHRS, CDR2 YFSETQ. CDR3 protein: CASSDTGTREEKLFF. The CDR3 DNA is TGCGCCAGCAGCGACACCGGGACCCGGGAGGAAAAACTGTTTTTT. The full variable domain, rest sourced from reference TRBV5-1 and TRBJ1-4, is KAGVTQTPRYLIKTRGQQVTLSCSPISGHRSVSWYQQTPGQGLQFLFEYFSETQRNKGNFPGRFSGRQFSNSRSEMNVSTLELGDSALYLCASSDTGTREEKLFFGSGTQLSVL.

The gene calls are TRBV29-1 and TRBJ2-3; possible D gene TRBD1, 6 bases. V was shortened by 7 bases and J by 2 bases, with 16 bases between the two germline ends. The CDR3 has 14 amino acids. The V gene's germline CDR1 is SQVTM and CDR2 ANQGSEA. The CDR3 DNA sequence: TGCAGCGGGGGGCTAGGGGCGGACACAGATACGCAGTATTTT. Translation gives CSGGLGADTDTQYF.

The chain is built from TRBV7-9 and TRBJ1-2; D possibly corresponds to TRBD1 (5 bases). The V gene's germline CDR1 is SEHNR and CDR2 FQNEAQ (reference sequence). This CDR3 spans 15 amino acids. V was pared by 3 bases and J by 0 bases, with 11 bases between. The CDR3 DNA reads TGTGCCAGCAGCTTGACAGCCCACCCTAACTATGGCTACACCTTC. It is translated as CASSLTAHPNYGYTF.

This chain joins TRBV18 and TRBJ1-2; D might be TRBD1 (6 bases). V was pared by 4 bases and J by 2 bases, with 17 bases between. The CDR3 runs to 16 residues. Germline V gene lookup returns CDR1 KGHSH and CDR2 LQKENI. As DNA, the CDR3 is TGTGCCAGCTCACAACCCAGGACAGTCTTAAACTATGGCTACACCTTC. As protein: CASSQPRTVLNYGYTF.

This clone was seen just once. V is TRBV25-1 and J is TRBJ2-7; TRBD1 might be the D (5 bases). Trimming stripped 0 bases from V and 5 bases from J, with 8 bases between. CDR3 length: 13 residues. CDR1 and CDR2 from the germline V gene are MGHDK and SYGVNS. The CDR3 coding sequence is TGTGCCAGCAGTGAATACAGGGCGCACGAGCAGTACTTC. Amino acids: CASSEYRAHEQYF.

This chain joins TRBV19 and TRBJ2-7; TRBD1 is a possible D gene (6 bases). This CDR3 comprises 13 residues. Per germline, CDR1 LNHDA and CDR2 SQIVND (reference sequence). V was clipped by 5 bases and J by 3 bases, with 11 bases between them. The CDR3 sequence is CASSLGQNYEQYF. The DNA for the CDR3 is TGTGCCAGTAGTCTTGGACAGAACTACGAGCAGTACTTC. Combining the CDR3 with reference TRBV19 and TRBJ2-7 gives the whole variable domain DGGITQSPKYLFRKEGQNVTLSCEQNLNHDAMYWYRQDPGQGLRLIYYSQIVNDFQKGDIAEGYSVSREKKESFPLTVTSAQKNPTAFYLCASSLGQNYEQYFGPGTRLTVT.

V is TRBV10-2 and J is TRBJ1-5, with 8 nucleotides matching TRBD1. V was pared by 7 bases and J by 7 bases, with 9 bases of the junction left unmatched. The germline V gene has CDR1 WSHSY and CDR2 SAAADI. The CDR3 has 14 amino acids. The CDR3 spells CASNGQGHNQPQHF. The DNA of the CDR3 is TGCGCCAGCAACGGACAGGGCCACAACCAGCCCCAGCATTTT.

Notes on this clone: The sample contains more than one DNA sequence encoding this CDR3. This chain connects TRBV5-1 to TRBJ2-1; 7 bases agree with TRBD1. J was trimmed by 0 bases and V by 4 bases; bases with no gene match: 4. This CDR3 is 15 amino acids long. Germline-derived CDR1 and CDR2 are SGHRS and YFSETQ. Here the CDR3 DNA reads TGCGCCAGCAGCGCGTCAGGGGGCTCCTACAATGAGCAGTTCTTC. Translation gives CASSASGGSYNEQFF.